This entry lists 27 T cell receptor beta chains sequenced from one sample in a study of T cell repertoires in cytomegalovirus infection. Each CDR3 protein gets one entry after TCRdb re-called the reads with MiXCR. The data contain under 95,000 distinct CDR3 sequences, about half of them singletons. For these TCRs, the target antigens are not known. Specimen: CD8+ T cells from cultured PBMCs, collected from culture after CMV antigen stimulation. Every receptor here comes from a human donor in good health (CMV status not recorded). Some clones in this sample may be carry-over from other donors' samples.

There are many counts of this clonotype. V gene TRBV7-6 combines with J gene TRBJ2-7; tentatively, D is TRBD1 (6 bases). Germline assignment: CDR1 SGHVS and CDR2 FNYEAQ. CDR3 length: 13 residues. The V and J ends lost 5 bases and 6 bases respectively, with 14 bases between them. CDR3 nucleotides: TGTGCCAGCAGCCCAGGACAGACCGGCGAGCAGTACTTC. Translating gives CASSPGQTGEQYF.

This chain uses TRBV10-3 with TRBJ2-7, with D perhaps TRBD2 (5 bases). V gave up 3 bases and J gave up 4 bases, with 22 bases separating them. In germline, CDR1 is ENHRY, CDR2 SYGVKD. This CDR3 region has 17 residues. CDR3 in DNA: TGTGCCATCAGTGATTTACTAGTTGGAGAGAGCGATTACGAGCAGTACTTC. This sequence encodes CAISDLLVGESDYEQYF.

CDR3 sequence: CATSGGSYEQYF. The CDR3 region has the DNA TGTGCCACCTCCGGGGGTTCCTACGAGCAGTACTTC. The chain joins TRBV28 to TRBJ2-7, with TRBD2 as a possible D gene (6 bases). Between the trimmed V and J ends, which lost 10 bases and 1 base, there was a span of 11 bases. Germline V gene lookup returns CDR1 MDHEN and CDR2 SYDVKM. This CDR3 contains 12 residues. Full variable domain (remainder filled in from reference TRBV28 and TRBJ2-7): DVKVTQSSRYLVKRTGEKVFLECVQDMDHENMFWYRQDPGLGLRLIYFSYDVKMKEKGDIPEGYSVSREKKERFSLILESASTNQTSMYLCATSGGSYEQYFGPGTRLTVT.

The rearrangement links TRBV10-3 to TRBJ2-5, with 11 bases lining up with TRBD2. This CDR3 spans 17 amino acids. Trimming cost V 0 bases and J 1 base; bases outside gene matches: 4. Germline V gene data show CDR1 as ENHRY and CDR2 as SYGVKD. The CDR3 DNA is TGTGCCATCAGTGAGTCCGGGACTAGCGGTTTCCAAGAGACCCAGTACTTC. Protein product: CAISESGTSGFQETQYF.

This sequence joins TRBV12-3 or TRBV12-4 and TRBJ1-5, with D maybe TRBD1 (5 bases). The ends were cut back, 0 bases at V and 7 bases at J, with 10 bases in the middle. CDR3 length: 14 amino acids. The chain's CDR3 is CASSLASGRQPQHF. Written as DNA, the CDR3 is TGTGCCAGCAGTTTAGCGTCAGGGCGACAGCCCCAGCATTTT.

This chain uses TRBV7-3 with TRBJ2-7, with a weak D call TRBD2 (6 bases). V dropped 7 bases and J dropped 4 bases, with 14 bases sitting between them. The CDR3 consists of 13 residues. Germline V gives CDR1 SGHTA, CDR2 FQGTGA. The CDR3 DNA reads TGTGCCAGCACCCCCCGGGAGCTGTACGAGCAGTACTTC. The encoded protein is CASTPRELYEQYF. Variable domain in full (rest from reference TRBV7-3 and TRBJ2-7): GAGVSQTPSNKVTEKGKYVELRCDPISGHTALYWYRQSLGQGPEFLIYFQGTGAADDSGLPNDRFFAVRPEGSVSTLKIQRTERGDSAVYLCASTPRELYEQYFGPGTRLTVT.

V usage is TRBV7-9 and J usage is TRBJ2-7, with 9 bases identical to TRBD1. Germline CDR1 and CDR2: SEHNR and FQNEAQ (reference sequence). This CDR3 comprises 13 residues. The trim removed 5 bases at V and 3 bases at J, leaving 2 bases unmatched. CDR3 in DNA: TGTGCCAGCAGCGTGGACAGGGGCTACGAGCAGTACTTC. Its translation: CASSVDRGYEQYF.

V gene TRBV12-3 or TRBV12-4 combines with J gene TRBJ2-7; D remains ambiguous. The germline V and J ends were trimmed by 2 bases and 4 bases, with 9 bases remaining between them. This CDR3 region has 13 residues. CDR3 region: CASSLNPRYEQYF. In nucleotides, the CDR3 is TGTGCCAGCAGTTTAAATCCTCGGTACGAGCAGTACTTC.

The chain is built from TRBV6-5 and TRBJ1-2; perhaps TRBD1 as D (5 bases). Germline CDR1 is MNHEY and CDR2 is SVGAGI. The CDR3 spans 11 residues. Between the trimmed V and J ends, which lost 5 bases and 8 bases, there was a span of 9 bases. The CDR3 loop is CASSTGVGYTF. The CDR3 DNA sequence: TGTGCCAGCAGTACAGGCGTCGGCTACACCTTC.

V gene TRBV28 combines with J gene TRBJ2-5, with D possibly TRBD1 on 5 matching bases. Trimming cost V 5 bases and J 0 bases, with 10 bases left between them. The CDR3 is 14 amino acids. From germline, CDR1 is MDHEN and CDR2 SYDVKM. DNA of the CDR3: TGTGCCAGCAGTCCGGACACGTACCAAGAGACCCAGTACTTC. This gives the protein CASSPDTYQETQYF.

This chain uses TRBV6-5 with TRBJ2-7; 7 nucleotides agree with TRBD1. Trimming removed 4 bases from V and 3 bases from J; junction bases left unmatched: 12. Germline values: CDR1 MNHEY, CDR2 SVGAGI. The CDR3 sequence is 16 residues long. The CDR3 loop is CASSSTEGATIYEQYF. The CDR3 bases are TGTGCCAGCAGTTCCACCGAGGGGGCGACCATCTACGAGCAGTACTTC.

This chain joins TRBV3-1 and TRBJ2-7, with TRBD2 identical over 13 bases. The CDR3 loop spans 17 amino acids. Germline CDR1 and CDR2: LGHDT and YNNKEL (reference sequence). With 1 base clipped from V and 5 bases from J, the junction kept 8 bases outside the gene matches. The CDR3 coding sequence is TGTGCCAGCAGCCAAGGTAGGACTAGCGGGAGAAACGACGAGCAGTACTTC. Protein: CASSQGRTSGRNDEQYF.

The chain uses TRBV7-2 and TRBJ2-1, with 11 bases fitting TRBD2. The CDR3 totals 17 residues. The junction had 13 bases not matched to a gene; V was cut back by 3 bases and J by 9 bases. Per germline, CDR1 SGHTA and CDR2 FQGNSA. As DNA, the CDR3 is TGTGCCAGCAGCTTCGATAGCGTTACTAGCGGGGGAGGTGAGCAGTTCTTC. It yields the protein CASSFDSVTSGGGEQFF.

This clonotype has more than one count but fewer than ten. J is TRBJ1-1 and V is TRBV7-9, with D perhaps matching TRBD1 (5 bases). V was trimmed by 8 bases and J by 4 bases, leaving 11 bases between them. This CDR3 is 12 amino acids long. Germline CDR1 SEHNR, CDR2 FQNEAQ (reference sequence). CDR3 region: CASLAGFTEAFF. CDR3 in DNA: TGTGCCAGCCTCGCAGGGTTCACTGAAGCTTTCTTT.

The chain couples TRBV30 to TRBJ2-7, with 12 bases aligning to TRBD2. This CDR3 comprises 13 residues. The V segment lost 5 bases and the J segment 6 bases; nucleotides outside the gene matches: 5. Looked up from germline, CDR1 is GTSNPN and CDR2 is SVGIG (reference sequence). CDR3 nucleotides: TGTGCCTGGGGACCGGGACTAGCGGGCGAGCAGTACTTC. Its translation is CAWGPGLAGEQYF.

The V call is TRBV6-1, the J call TRBJ2-2, with D perhaps TRBD1 or TRBD2 (5 bases each). Germline CDR1 is MNHNS and CDR2 is SASEGT. The CDR3 is 17 amino acids. Trimming left V 1 base short and J 0 bases short, with 12 bases between. The CDR3 sequence is CASSEVGGGANTGELFF. The CDR3, as DNA: TGTGCCAGCAGTGAAGTGGGTGGGGGAGCGAACACCGGGGAGCTGTTTTTT.

The chain carries TRBV30 and TRBJ2-5; unclear D gene. The CDR3 spans 14 residues. The V end lost 0 bases, the J end lost 3 bases, and 11 bases lay between the germline ends. Germline assignment: CDR1 GTSNPN and CDR2 SVGIG (reference sequence). This CDR3 reads CAWSVRHREETQYF. Written as DNA, the CDR3 is TGTGCCTGGAGTGTACGGCACCGGGAAGAGACCCAGTACTTC. The full variable domain, completed using reference TRBV30 and TRBJ2-5, is SQTIHQWPATLVQPVGSPLSLECTVEGTSNPNLYWYRQAAGRGLQLLFYSVGIGQISSEVPQNLSASRPQDRQFILSSKKLLLSDSGFYLCAWSVRHREETQYFGPGTRLLVL.

This chain uses TRBV19 with TRBJ1-1; TRBD1 matches 10 bases. Germline assignment: CDR1 LNHDA and CDR2 SQIVND (reference sequence). J gave up 2 bases and V 8 bases, and 2 bases lay outside the gene matches. This CDR3 has 13 residues. CDR3 sequence reads: CASRDRGNTEAFF. CDR3 in DNA: TGTGCCAGTCGGGACAGGGGAAACACTGAAGCTTTCTTT.

The rearrangement links TRBV7-9 to TRBJ2-7; 7 nucleotides align to TRBD1. CDR1 SEHNR and CDR2 FQNEAQ come from the germline V gene (reference sequence). The CDR3 consists of 14 residues. V was pared by 5 bases and J by 7 bases, with 11 bases of the junction left unmatched. CDR3 in amino acids: CASSISGQAEEQYF. The CDR3 DNA reads as TGTGCCAGCAGCATTTCAGGACAGGCGGAGGAGCAGTACTTC.

The chain has TRBV11-3 and TRBJ2-7; D ambiguous. Per the germline V gene, CDR1 is SGHNT and CDR2 is YENEEA. V lost 2 bases and J 1 base, leaving 6 bases between the germline ends. The CDR3 length is 13 residues. CDR3 in DNA: TGTGCCAGCAGCTTACGAGAGTCCTACGAGCAGTACTTC. Translated, it gives CASSLRESYEQYF.

This chain uses TRBV27 with TRBJ2-1, with 12 positions matching TRBD2. The germline gives CDR1 MNHEY, CDR2 SMNVEV (reference sequence). The CDR3 is 18 amino acids. Unmatched junction bases numbered 9, after V lost 3 bases and J lost 3 bases. This chain's CDR3 is CASSFLAGGGLGYNEQFF. CDR3 DNA: TGTGCCAGCAGTTTCCTAGCGGGAGGGGGCTTGGGCTACAATGAGCAGTTCTTC.

This clonotype turned up a few times. V gene TRBV7-3 combines with J gene TRBJ2-1; weak D call: TRBD1 (6 bases). Trimming shortened V by 6 bases and J by 7 bases, and 13 bases separated the two germline ends. Germline values: CDR1 SGHTA, CDR2 FQGTGA. The CDR3 runs to 13 residues. The CDR3 sequence: CASSLLDRNEQFF. The CDR3 nucleotides read TGTGCCAGCAGTTTACTAGACAGGAATGAGCAGTTCTTC.

The chain combines TRBV6-2 or TRBV6-3 with TRBJ2-1; a weak D match, TRBD1 (5 bases). V lost 6 bases and J lost 5, with 14 bases in between. Germline lookup yields CDR1 MNHEY and CDR2 SVGEGT. The CDR3 has 14 residues. The CDR3 DNA follows: TGTGCCAGCAGCCCCACAGGTCGTAACAATGAGCAGTTCTTC. Protein product: CASSPTGRNNEQFF.

This sequence joins TRBV19 and TRBJ2-7; TRBD1 might be the D (6 bases). Germline V lookup: CDR1 LNHDA, CDR2 SQIVND (reference sequence). V was clipped by 4 bases and J by 0 bases, with 10 bases between them. The CDR3 is 14 amino acids. CDR3 bases: TGTGCCAGTAGTAGGACAGCCGTCTCCTACGAGCAGTACTTC. Translated: CASSRTAVSYEQYF.

V and J are TRBV29-1 and TRBJ2-2, with TRBD1 matching over 10 bases. Germline-derived CDR1 and CDR2 are SQVTM and ANQGSEA. The CDR3 loop spans 13 amino acids. V lost 6 bases, J lost 5 bases, and 3 bases stayed unmatched. Here the CDR3 reads CSVPGQGTGELFF. The CDR3 coding sequence is TGCAGCGTGCCGGGACAGGGGACCGGGGAGCTGTTTTTT.

The rearrangement joins TRBV12-3 or TRBV12-4 to TRBJ1-1; D gene ambiguous. V gave up 7 bases and J gave up 1 base, with 13 bases separating them. CDR3 size: 14 residues. In DNA, the CDR3 is TGTGCCAGCACCGACGGACGGAGGAACACTGAAGCTTTCTTT. Translation gives CASTDGRRNTEAFF.

This clonotype was recorded once. V usage is TRBV12-3 or TRBV12-4 and J usage is TRBJ2-3; D gene uncertain. This CDR3 has 14 amino acids. V dropped 2 bases and J dropped 2 bases, with 8 bases sitting between them. CDR3 sequence: CASSLISITDTQYF. The CDR3 nucleotides are TGTGCCAGCAGTTTAATTTCAATCACAGATACGCAGTATTTT.